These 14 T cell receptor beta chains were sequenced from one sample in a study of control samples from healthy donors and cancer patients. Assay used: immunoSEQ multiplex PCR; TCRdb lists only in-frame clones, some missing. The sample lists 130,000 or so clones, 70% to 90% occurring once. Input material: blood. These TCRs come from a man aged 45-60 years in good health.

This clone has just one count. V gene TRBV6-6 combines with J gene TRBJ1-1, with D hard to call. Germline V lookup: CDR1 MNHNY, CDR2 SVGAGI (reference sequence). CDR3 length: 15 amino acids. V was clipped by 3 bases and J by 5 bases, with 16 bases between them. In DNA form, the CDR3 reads TGTGCCAGCAGTTATTTTGTGGGTTCGCGGACTGAAGCTTTCTTT. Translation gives CASSYFVGSRTEAFF.

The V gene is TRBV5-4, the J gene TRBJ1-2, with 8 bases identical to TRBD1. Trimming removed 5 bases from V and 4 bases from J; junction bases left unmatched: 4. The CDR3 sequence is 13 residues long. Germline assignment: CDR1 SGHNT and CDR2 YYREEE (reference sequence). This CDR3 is CASRGQASYGYTF. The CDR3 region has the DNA TGTGCCAGCAGGGGACAGGCGTCCTATGGCTACACCTTC.

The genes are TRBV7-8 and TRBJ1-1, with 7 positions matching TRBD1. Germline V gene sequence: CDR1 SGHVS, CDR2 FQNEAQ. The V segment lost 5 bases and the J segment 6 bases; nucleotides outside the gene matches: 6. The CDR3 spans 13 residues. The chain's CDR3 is CASSIDRVPEAFF. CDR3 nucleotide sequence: TGTGCCAGCAGCATTGACAGGGTACCTGAAGCTTTCTTT.

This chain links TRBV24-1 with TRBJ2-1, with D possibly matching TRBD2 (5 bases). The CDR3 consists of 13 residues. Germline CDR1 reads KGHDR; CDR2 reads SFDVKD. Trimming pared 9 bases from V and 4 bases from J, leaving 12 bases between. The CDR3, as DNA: TGTGCCACCGAGGCGGGCTCTTACAATGAGCAGTTCTTC. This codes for CATEAGSYNEQFF.

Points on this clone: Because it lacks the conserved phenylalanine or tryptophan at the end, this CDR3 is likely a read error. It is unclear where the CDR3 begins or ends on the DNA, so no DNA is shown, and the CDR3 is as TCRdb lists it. The CDR3 spells CARSTFDSRS. The chain carries TRBV5-3 and TRBJ1-1. Being an ORF, TRBV5-3 has a function that is uncertain. The CDR3 length equals 10 residues, ends included.

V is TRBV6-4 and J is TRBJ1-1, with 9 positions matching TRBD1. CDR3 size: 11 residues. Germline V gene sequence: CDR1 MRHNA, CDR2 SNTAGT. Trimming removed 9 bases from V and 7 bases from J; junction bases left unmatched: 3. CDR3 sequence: CARVTGGEAFF. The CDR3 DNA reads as TGTGCCAGAGTGACAGGGGGTGAAGCTTTCTTT.

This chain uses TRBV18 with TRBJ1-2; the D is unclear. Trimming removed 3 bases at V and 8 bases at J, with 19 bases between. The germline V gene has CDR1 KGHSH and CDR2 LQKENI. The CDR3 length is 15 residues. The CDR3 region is CASSPGVSRETGYTF. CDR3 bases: TGTGCCAGCTCACCCGGAGTATCCCGAGAGACCGGCTACACCTTC.

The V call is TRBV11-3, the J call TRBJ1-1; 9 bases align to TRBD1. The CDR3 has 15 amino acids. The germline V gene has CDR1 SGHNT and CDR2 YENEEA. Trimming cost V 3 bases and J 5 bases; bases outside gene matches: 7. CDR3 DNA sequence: TGTGCCAGCAGCTTCCGGGACAGGGTTGGTACTGAAGCTTTCTTT. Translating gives CASSFRDRVGTEAFF.

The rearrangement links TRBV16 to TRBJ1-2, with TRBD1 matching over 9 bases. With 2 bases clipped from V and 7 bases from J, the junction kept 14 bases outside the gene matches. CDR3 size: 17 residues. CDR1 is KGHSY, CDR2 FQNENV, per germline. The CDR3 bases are TGTGCCAGCAGCCAAGAAACCCCGGGACAGGGATACTCTGGCTACACCTTC. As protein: CASSQETPGQGYSGYTF.

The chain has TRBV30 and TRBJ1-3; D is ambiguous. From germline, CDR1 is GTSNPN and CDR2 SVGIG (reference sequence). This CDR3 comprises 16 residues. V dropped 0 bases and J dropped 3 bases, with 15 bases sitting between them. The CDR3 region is CAWSVSGLDFGNTIYF. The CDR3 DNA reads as TGTGCCTGGAGTGTTTCTGGGCTTGATTTTGGAAACACCATATATTTT.

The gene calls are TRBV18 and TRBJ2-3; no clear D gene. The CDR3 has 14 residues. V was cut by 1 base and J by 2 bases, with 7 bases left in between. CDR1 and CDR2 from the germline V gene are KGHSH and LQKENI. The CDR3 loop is CASSPRPSTDTQYF. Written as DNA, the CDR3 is TGTGCCAGCTCACCACGCCCATCCACAGATACGCAGTATTTT.

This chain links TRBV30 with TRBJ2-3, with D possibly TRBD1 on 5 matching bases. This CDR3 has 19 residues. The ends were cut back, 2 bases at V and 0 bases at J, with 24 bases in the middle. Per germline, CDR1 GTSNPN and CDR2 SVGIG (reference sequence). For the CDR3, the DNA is TGTGCCTGGAGTTTGTCAATGTTACCGCAGGGATCTAGCACAGATACGCAGTATTTT. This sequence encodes CAWSLSMLPQGSSTDTQYF.

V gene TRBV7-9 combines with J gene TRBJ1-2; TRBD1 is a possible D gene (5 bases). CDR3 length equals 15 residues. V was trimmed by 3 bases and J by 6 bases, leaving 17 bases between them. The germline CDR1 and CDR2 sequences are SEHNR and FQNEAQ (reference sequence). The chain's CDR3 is CASSFPEGYVDGYTF. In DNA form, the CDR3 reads TGTGCCAGCAGCTTCCCCGAGGGGTACGTCGATGGCTACACCTTC.

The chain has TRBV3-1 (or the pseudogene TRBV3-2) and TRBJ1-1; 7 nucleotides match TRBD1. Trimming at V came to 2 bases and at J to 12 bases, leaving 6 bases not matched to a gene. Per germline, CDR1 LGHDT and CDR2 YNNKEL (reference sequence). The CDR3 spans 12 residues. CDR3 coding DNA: TGTGCCAGCAGCCAACGGGACAGTATTACTTTCTTT. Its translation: CASSQRDSITFF.